This T cell receptor (beta chain) was obtained from a study of cytomegalovirus exposure and HLA in healthy donors. Notes on the study in general: Solely CMV serostatus was available to characterize immune exposure. As a later analysis revealed, most CMV-associated TCR beta chains appeared HLA-restricted. Judged likely to be a sequencing artifact was a cluster of highly shared sequence variants.

The CDR3 covers 15 residues. The trim removed 3 bases at V and 6 bases at J, leaving 1 base unmatched. Germline V CDR1 and CDR2: MNHEY, SMNVEV (reference sequence). Both 60 Vbeta primers and 13 Jbeta primers went into the PCR. Repertoires were generated with immunoSEQ multiplex PCR, while TCRdb's copy carries only in-frame clones and drops some. This repertoire shows roughly 160,000 clones, roughly 85% found once; its top ten account for about 1.3%. A note on this clone: Its antigen is currently unknown.

The rearrangement joins TRBV27 to TRBJ2-1; 14 bases are a match to TRBD2. Sequenced material: PBMCs. This receptor was obtained from a woman aged 45-59 years in good health and CMV-seronegative. CDR3 loop: CASSLTSGRANEQFF. The CDR3 bases are TGTGCCAGCAGTTTGACTAGCGGGAGGGCCAATGAGCAGTTCTTC.